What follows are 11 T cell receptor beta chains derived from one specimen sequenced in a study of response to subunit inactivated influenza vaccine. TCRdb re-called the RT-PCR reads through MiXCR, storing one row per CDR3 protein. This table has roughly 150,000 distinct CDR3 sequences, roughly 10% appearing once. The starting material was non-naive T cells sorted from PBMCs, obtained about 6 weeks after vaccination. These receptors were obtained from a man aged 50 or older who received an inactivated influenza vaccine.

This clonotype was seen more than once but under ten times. CDR3 bases: TGTGCCAGCAGTTCCTATAGATCCTACGAGCAGTACTTC. It yields the protein CASSSYRSYEQYF. J is TRBJ2-7 and V is TRBV27; D not resolved. This CDR3 is built from 13 residues. Deletions cut 4 bases from V and 1 base from J, with 8 bases between. Germline CDR1 is MNHEY and CDR2 is SMNVEV (reference sequence).

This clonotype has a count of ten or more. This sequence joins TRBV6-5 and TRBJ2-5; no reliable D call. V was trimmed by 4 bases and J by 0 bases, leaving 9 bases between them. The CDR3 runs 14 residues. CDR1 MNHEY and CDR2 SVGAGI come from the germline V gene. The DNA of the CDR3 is TGTGCCAGCAGTTCCTTATTGGACCAAGAGACCCAGTACTTC. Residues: CASSSLLDQETQYF.

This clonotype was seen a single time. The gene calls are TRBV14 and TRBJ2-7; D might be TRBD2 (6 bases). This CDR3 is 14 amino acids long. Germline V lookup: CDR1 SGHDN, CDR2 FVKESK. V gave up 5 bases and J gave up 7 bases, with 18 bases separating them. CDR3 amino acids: CASSNLLVGGEQYF. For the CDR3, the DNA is TGTGCCAGCAGCAACCTACTGGTTGGGGGGGAGCAGTACTTC.

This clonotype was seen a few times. In nucleotides, the CDR3 is TGTGCCAGCAGCCATATGAACACTGAAGCTTTCTTT. Its translation: CASSHMNTEAFF. The chain joins TRBV3-1 to TRBJ1-1; D call uncertain. Trimming took off 3 bases at V and 0 bases at J, with 2 bases between the two ends. Per germline, CDR1 LGHDT and CDR2 YNNKEL (reference sequence). This CDR3 comprises 12 residues.

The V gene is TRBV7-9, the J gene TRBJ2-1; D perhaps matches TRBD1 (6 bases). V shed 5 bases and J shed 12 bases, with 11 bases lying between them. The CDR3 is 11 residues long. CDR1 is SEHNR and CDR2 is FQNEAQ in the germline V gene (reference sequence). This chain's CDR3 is CASSQQGRQFF. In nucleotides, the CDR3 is TGTGCCAGCAGCCAACAGGGTAGGCAGTTCTTC. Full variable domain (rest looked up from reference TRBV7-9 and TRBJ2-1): DTGVSQNPRHKITKRGQNVTFRCDPISEHNRLYWYRQTLGQGPEFLTYFQNEAQLEKSRLLSDRFSAERPKGSFSTLEIQRTEQGDSAMYLCASSQQGRQFFGPGTRLTVL.

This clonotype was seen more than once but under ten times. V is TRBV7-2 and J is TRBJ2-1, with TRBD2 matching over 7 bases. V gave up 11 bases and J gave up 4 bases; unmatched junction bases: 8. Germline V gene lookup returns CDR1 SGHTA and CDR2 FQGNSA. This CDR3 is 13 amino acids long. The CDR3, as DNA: TGTGCCCCGTCGCGGGAGCCTTACAATGAGCAGTTCTTC. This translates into CAPSREPYNEQFF.

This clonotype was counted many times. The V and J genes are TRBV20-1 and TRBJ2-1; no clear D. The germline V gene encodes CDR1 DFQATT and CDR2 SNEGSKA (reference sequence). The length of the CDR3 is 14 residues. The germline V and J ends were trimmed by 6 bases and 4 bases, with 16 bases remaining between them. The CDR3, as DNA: TGCAGTGCCGGACCGCTTAATTTTTACAATGAGCAGTTCTTC. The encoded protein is CSAGPLNFYNEQFF.

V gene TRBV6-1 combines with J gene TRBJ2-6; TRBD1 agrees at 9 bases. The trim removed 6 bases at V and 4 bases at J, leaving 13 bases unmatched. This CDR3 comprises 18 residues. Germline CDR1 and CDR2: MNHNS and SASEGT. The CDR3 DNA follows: TGTGCCAGCAGGACCTTCGGACAGGGGACGAGAGGGGCCAACGTCCTGACTTTC. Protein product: CASRTFGQGTRGANVLTF.

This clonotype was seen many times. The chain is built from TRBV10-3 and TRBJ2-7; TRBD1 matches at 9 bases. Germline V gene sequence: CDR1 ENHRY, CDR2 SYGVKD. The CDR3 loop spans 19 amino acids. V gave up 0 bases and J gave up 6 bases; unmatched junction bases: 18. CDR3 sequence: CAISESPPYWTGVDGEQYF. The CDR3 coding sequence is TGTGCCATCAGTGAGTCGCCCCCTTACTGGACAGGGGTCGATGGCGAGCAGTACTTC.

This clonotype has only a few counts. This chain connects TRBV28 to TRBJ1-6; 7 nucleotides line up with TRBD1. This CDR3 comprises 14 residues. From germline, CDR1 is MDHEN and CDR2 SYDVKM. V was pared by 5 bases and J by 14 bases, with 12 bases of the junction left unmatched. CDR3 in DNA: TGTGCCAGCAGTCCCACAGGGGAAGCTCGAGCCCTCCACTTT. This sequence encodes CASSPTGEARALHF.

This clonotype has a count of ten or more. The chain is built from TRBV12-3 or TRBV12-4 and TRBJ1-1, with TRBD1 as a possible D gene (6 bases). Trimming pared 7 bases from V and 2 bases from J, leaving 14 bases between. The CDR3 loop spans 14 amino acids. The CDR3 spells CASNPTGDNTEAFF. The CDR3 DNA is TGTGCCAGCAACCCGACAGGAGACAACACTGAAGCTTTCTTT.